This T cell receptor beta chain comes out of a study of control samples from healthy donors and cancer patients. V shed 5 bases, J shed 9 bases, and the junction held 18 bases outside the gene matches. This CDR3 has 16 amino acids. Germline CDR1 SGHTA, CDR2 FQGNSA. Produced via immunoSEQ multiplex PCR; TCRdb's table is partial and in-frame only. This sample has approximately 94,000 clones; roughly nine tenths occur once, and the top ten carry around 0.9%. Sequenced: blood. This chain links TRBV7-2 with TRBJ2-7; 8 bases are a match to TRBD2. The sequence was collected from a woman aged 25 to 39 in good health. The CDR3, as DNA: TGTGCCAGCAGCCCGAGGGGCGGGACTAGGATGCTCGGGCAGTACTTC. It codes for CASSPRGGTRMLGQYF.